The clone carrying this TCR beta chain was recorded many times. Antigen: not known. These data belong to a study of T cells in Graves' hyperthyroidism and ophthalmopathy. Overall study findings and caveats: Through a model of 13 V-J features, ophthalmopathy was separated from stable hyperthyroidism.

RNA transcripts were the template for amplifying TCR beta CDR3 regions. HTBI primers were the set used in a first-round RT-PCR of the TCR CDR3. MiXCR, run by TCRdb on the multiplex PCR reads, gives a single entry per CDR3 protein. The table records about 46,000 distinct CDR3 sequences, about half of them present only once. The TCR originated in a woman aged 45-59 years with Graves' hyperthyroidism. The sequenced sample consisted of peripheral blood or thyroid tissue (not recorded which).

CDR3 loop: CASRTPGTGYFEAFF. DNA of the CDR3: TGTGCCAGCAGAACTCCCGGGACAGGGTACTTTGAAGCTTTCTTT. The chain joins TRBV6-2 or TRBV6-3 to TRBJ1-1; 9 nucleotides match TRBD1. CDR1 is MNHEY and CDR2 is SVGEGT in the germline V gene. The CDR3 runs to 15 residues. J lost 7 bases, V lost 6 bases, and 12 bases had no gene match.